This T cell receptor beta chain was identified during a study of identical twins. TCRdb reanalysed the 5' RACE reads using MiXCR and keeps one entry per CDR3 protein. The profile covers over 600,000 distinct CDR3 sequences, with 21% appearing a single time and roughly 4.3% taken by the ten largest. The V gene's germline CDR1 is MDHEN and CDR2 SYDVKM. V was clipped by 5 bases and J by 7 bases, with 21 bases between them. This CDR3 is 16 amino acids long. These data were also filed under a second study, of T cells expressing NK-cell markers.

This receptor was taken from a woman between 18 and 30 years old in good health. The chain recombines TRBV28 with TRBJ2-1; D perhaps matches TRBD2 (6 bases). Sequenced input: PBMCs. The CDR3 reads CASSRTNFRRVNEQFF. DNA for the CDR3: TGTGCCAGCAGTCGGACCAATTTCAGGAGGGTGAATGAGCAGTTCTTC. Looking up the rest from reference TRBV28 and TRBJ2-1 gives the full variable domain: DVKVTQSSRYLVKRTGEKVFLECVQDMDHENMFWYRQDPGLGLRLIYFSYDVKMKEKGDIPEGYSVSREKKERFSLILESASTNQTSMYLCASSRTNFRRVNEQFFGPGTRLTVL.